The next 14 T cell receptor beta chains were all read from a single sample in a study of Ad26.COV2.S vaccination and SARS-CoV-2 variants. Treatment: around 19 received Ad26.COV2.S at low or high dose, single or two shots; about 5 received placebo; per-sample allocation not given. The study sampled participants on day 63 after the first vaccine or placebo injection. Sequenced by immunoSEQ multiplex PCR; TCRdb stores in-frame clones only, minus some. The sample contains hundreds of thousands of clones, about 88% of which appear only once. Sample: peripheral blood, taken in a trial of Ad26.COV2.S vaccine versus placebo. The receptors were sampled from a person aged 18 to 65 who received the Ad26.COV2.S COVID-19 vaccine or a placebo.

This chain links TRBV4-1 with TRBJ1-1, with D unresolved. The CDR3 runs 14 residues. From germline, CDR1 is MGHRA and CDR2 YSYEKL. V was shortened by 0 bases and J by 3 bases, with 8 bases between the two germline ends. CDR3 bases: TGCGCCAGCAGCCAAGAGTCGGGGTACACTGAAGCTTTCTTT. This sequence encodes CASSQESGYTEAFF.

This clone was seen a handful of times. This CDR3 reads CASSSIYEQYF. The CDR3 DNA reads as TGTGCCAGCAGCTCCATTTACGAGCAGTACTTC. This chain links TRBV5-8 with TRBJ2-7, with unresolved D. The CDR3 contains 11 residues. The V gene lost 3 bases and the J gene lost 4 bases, with 5 bases spanning the gap. CDR1 is SGHTS and CDR2 is YDEGEE in the germline V gene.

The chain combines TRBV27 with TRBJ2-5; maybe TRBD2 (5 bases). Germline V gives CDR1 MNHEY, CDR2 SMNVEV (reference sequence). V shed 7 bases and J shed 4 bases, with 22 bases lying between them. CDR3 size: 16 residues. The CDR3 DNA is TGTGCCAGCAACATCTACGGGGAGTTTAGAATAGAGACCCAGTACTTC. Amino acids: CASNIYGEFRIETQYF.

This chain links TRBV2 with TRBJ2-7; D gene ambiguous. This CDR3 comprises 12 residues. V dropped 7 bases and J dropped 0 bases, with 7 bases sitting between them. In germline, CDR1 is SNHLY, CDR2 FYNNEI. The CDR3 sequence is CASKEVSYEQYF. In DNA form, the CDR3 reads TGTGCCAGCAAAGAGGTCTCCTACGAGCAGTACTTC.

This clone was seen more than once but under ten times. The V call is TRBV2, the J call TRBJ1-4; 10 nucleotides agree with TRBD1. Trimming removed 4 bases from V and 8 bases from J; junction bases left unmatched: 4. The CDR3 is 14 amino acids. Germline-derived CDR1 and CDR2 are SNHLY and FYNNEI. CDR3 amino acids: CASSGDRGGEKLFF. The CDR3 DNA sequence: TGTGCCAGCAGTGGGGACAGGGGAGGGGAAAAACTGTTTTTT.

Notes on this clone: The same CDR3 arises from other DNA sequences in this sample as well. The chain uses TRBV7-2 and TRBJ2-5; the D gene is possibly TRBD2 (6 bases). V was clipped by 5 bases and J by 5 bases, with 12 bases between them. CDR1 is SGHTA, CDR2 FQGNSA, per germline. The CDR3 loop spans 13 amino acids. In DNA, the CDR3 is TGTGCCAGCAGCCTAACTGGGGGGGAGACCCAGTACTTC. It codes for CASSLTGGETQYF.

The chain recombines TRBV4-3 with TRBJ2-2; D is unresolved. With 0 bases removed from V and 4 bases from J, the gap between germline ends came to 9 bases. This CDR3 is 15 amino acids long. The germline V gene encodes CDR1 LGHNA and CDR2 YSLEER. The CDR3 DNA is TGCGCCAGCAGCCAAGATAGACTTTCCACCGGGGAGCTGTTTTTT. Protein sequence: CASSQDRLSTGELFF.

V gene TRBV3-1 (or the pseudogene TRBV3-2) combines with J gene TRBJ1-1; no firm D call. The CDR3 extends over 15 amino acids. In germline, CDR1 is LGHDT, CDR2 YNNKEL (reference sequence). Trimming took 2 bases from V and 2 from J, leaving 12 bases between them. CDR3 protein: CASSQKRNFNTEAFF. CDR3 coding DNA: TGTGCCAGCAGCCAAAAACGGAATTTTAACACTGAAGCTTTCTTT.

This clone showed up just a few times. V gene TRBV18 combines with J gene TRBJ1-5; D ambiguous. Germline V gives CDR1 KGHSH, CDR2 LQKENI. The CDR3 has 13 residues. V dropped 3 bases and J dropped 4 bases, with 7 bases sitting between them. Written as DNA, the CDR3 is TGTGCCAGCTCACCGACCGGGAATCAGCCCCAGCATTTT. Residues: CASSPTGNQPQHF.

This rearrangement joins TRBV4-1 to TRBJ2-1; D not resolved. Trimming took 0 bases from V and 6 from J, leaving 15 bases between them. This CDR3 region has 16 residues. CDR1 MGHRA and CDR2 YSYEKL come from the germline V gene. The CDR3 region is CASSQERLSLGNEQFF. Written as DNA, the CDR3 is TGCGCCAGCAGCCAAGAGCGGTTAAGTCTAGGCAATGAGCAGTTCTTC.

The gene calls are TRBV2 and TRBJ1-1; D remains ambiguous. The ends were cut back, 7 bases at V and 0 bases at J, with 15 bases in the middle. The CDR3 has 15 amino acids. Germline loops: CDR1 SNHLY, CDR2 FYNNEI. The CDR3 here is CASTPREAMNTEAFF. CDR3 coding DNA: TGTGCCAGCACCCCTAGGGAAGCCATGAACACTGAAGCTTTCTTT.

The chain couples TRBV2 to TRBJ1-6, with D possibly matching TRBD1 (5 bases). Trimming removed 9 bases from V and 8 bases from J, with 14 bases in between. Per germline, CDR1 SNHLY and CDR2 FYNNEI. The CDR3 runs 13 residues. CDR3 residues: CARTGTADSPLHF. For the CDR3, the DNA is TGTGCCAGGACCGGGACTGCGGATTCACCCCTCCACTTT. The full variable domain, with the rest looked up from reference TRBV2 and TRBJ1-6, is EPEVTQTPSHQVTQMGQEVILRCVPISNHLYFYWYRQILGQKVEFLVSFYNNEISEKSEIFDDQFSVERPDGSNFTLKIRSTKLEDSAMYFCARTGTADSPLHFGNGTRLTVT.

This chain connects TRBV27 to TRBJ2-2; 10 bases match TRBD2. The CDR3 runs to 17 residues. Per the germline V gene, CDR1 is MNHEY and CDR2 is SMNVEV (reference sequence). Trimming took 3 bases from V and 6 from J; bases not matched to a gene: 10. CDR3 in amino acids: CASSFTSGEPSAGELFF. CDR3 sequence (DNA): TGTGCCAGCAGTTTCACTAGCGGGGAGCCGAGCGCCGGGGAGCTGTTTTTT.

The chain is built from TRBV5-1 and TRBJ1-5; weak D call: TRBD1 (6 bases). The CDR3 runs to 17 residues. The germline V gene has CDR1 SGHRS and CDR2 YFSETQ. V gave up 3 bases and J gave up 7 bases, with 23 bases separating them. The CDR3, as DNA: TGCGCCAGCAGCTCCCCTATTGCTAGACAGGTAAGACAGCCCCAGCATTTT. Translated: CASSSPIARQVRQPQHF.